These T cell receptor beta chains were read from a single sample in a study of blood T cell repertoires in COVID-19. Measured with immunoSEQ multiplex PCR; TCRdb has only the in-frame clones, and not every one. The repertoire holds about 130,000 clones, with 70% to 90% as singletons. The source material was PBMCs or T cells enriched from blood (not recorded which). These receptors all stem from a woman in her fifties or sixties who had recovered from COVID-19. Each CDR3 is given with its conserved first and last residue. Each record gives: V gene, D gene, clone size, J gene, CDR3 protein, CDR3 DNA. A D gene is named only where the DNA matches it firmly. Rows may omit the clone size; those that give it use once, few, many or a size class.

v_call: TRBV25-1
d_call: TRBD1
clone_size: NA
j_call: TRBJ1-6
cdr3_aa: CASSDGDRANSPLHF
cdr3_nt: TGTGCCAGCAGTGACGGGGACAGGGCCAATTCACCCCTCCACTTT

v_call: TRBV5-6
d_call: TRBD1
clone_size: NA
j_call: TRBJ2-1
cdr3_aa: CASSSWDRSEQFF
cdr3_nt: TGTGCCAGCAGCTCTTGGGACAGGTCGGAGCAGTTCTTC

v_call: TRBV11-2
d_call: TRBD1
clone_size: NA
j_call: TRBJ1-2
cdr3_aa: CASRWTGDNYGYTF
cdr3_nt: TGTGCCAGCAGATGGACAGGGGATAACTATGGCTACACCTTC

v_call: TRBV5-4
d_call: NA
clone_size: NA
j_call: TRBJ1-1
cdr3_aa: CASSLAGRAMNTEAFF
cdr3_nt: TGTGCCAGCAGCTTGGCGGGCAGGGCCATGAACACTGAAGCTTTCTTT

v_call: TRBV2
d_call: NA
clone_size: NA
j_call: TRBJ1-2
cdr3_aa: CASSAGSTDYGYTF
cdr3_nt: TGTGCCAGCAGTGCAGGGTCCACGGACTATGGCTACACCTTC

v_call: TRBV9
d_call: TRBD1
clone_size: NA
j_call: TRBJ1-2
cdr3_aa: CASSPARTGTDYGYTF
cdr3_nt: TGTGCCAGCAGCCCTGCCCGGACCGGGACAGACTATGGCTACACCTTC

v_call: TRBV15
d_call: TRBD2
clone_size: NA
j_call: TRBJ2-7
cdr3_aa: CATSRVWTSMGYEQYF
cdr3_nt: TGTGCCACCAGCAGAGTTTGGACTAGCATGGGTTACGAGCAGTACTTC

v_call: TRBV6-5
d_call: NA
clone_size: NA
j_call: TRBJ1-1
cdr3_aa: CASSSTGMVSDTEAFF
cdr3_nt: TGTGCCAGCAGTTCCACAGGGATGGTTTCAGACACTGAAGCTTTCTTT

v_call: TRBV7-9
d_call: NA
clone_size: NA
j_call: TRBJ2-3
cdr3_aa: CASSRDTGTDTQYF
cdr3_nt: TGTGCCAGCAGCCGCGACACTGGCACAGATACGCAGTATTTT

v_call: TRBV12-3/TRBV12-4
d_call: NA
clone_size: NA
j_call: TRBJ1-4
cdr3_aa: CASSLFGEKLFF
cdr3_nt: TGTGCCAGCAGTTTATTCGGTGAAAAACTGTTTTTT

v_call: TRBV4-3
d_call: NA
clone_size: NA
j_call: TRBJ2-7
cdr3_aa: CASSQGTGSSSYEQYF
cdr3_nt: TGCGCCAGCAGCCAAGGAACAGGTTCAAGCTCCTACGAGCAGTACTTC

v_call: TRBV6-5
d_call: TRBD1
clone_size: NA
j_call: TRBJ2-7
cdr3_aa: CASSTAGTGRDEQYF
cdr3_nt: TGTGCCAGCAGTACCGCCGGGACAGGGAGGGACGAGCAGTACTTC

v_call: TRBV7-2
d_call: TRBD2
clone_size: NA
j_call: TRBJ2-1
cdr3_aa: CASRTSGGAFEQFF
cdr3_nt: TGTGCCAGCAGGACTAGCGGGGGGGCCTTTGAGCAGTTCTTC

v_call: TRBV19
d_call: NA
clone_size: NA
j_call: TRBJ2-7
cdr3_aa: CASSILEGAYEQYF
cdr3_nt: TGTGCCAGTAGTATTTTGGAGGGAGCCTACGAGCAGTACTTC

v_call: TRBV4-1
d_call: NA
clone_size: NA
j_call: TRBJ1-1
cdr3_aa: CATSQVGVVLTEAFF
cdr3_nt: TGCGCCACCTCACAAGTAGGGGTTGTTTTGACTGAAGCTTTCTTT

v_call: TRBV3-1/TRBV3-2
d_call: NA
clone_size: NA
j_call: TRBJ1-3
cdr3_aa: CASSQRRQGDTIYF
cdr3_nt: TGTGCCAGCAGCCAACGAAGGCAGGGTGACACCATATATTTT

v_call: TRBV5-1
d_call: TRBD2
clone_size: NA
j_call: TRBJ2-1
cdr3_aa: CASSFTPGTSGGASLNEQFF
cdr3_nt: TGCGCCAGCAGCTTTACCCCCGGGACTAGCGGGGGGGCATCTTTGAATGAGCAGTTCTTC

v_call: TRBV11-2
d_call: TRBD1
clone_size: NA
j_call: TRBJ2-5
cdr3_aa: CASSPNGQVIQETQYF
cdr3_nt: TGTGCCAGCAGCCCGAACGGACAGGTAATTCAAGAGACCCAGTACTTC

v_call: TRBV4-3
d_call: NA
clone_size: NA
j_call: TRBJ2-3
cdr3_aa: CASSQARGYTDTQYF
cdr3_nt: TGCGCCAGCAGCCAAGCCCGGGGGTACACAGATACGCAGTATTTT

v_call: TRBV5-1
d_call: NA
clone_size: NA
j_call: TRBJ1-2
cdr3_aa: CASSTEGGTPGDYTF
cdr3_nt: TGCGCCAGCAGCACCGAGGGAGGGACTCCGGGTGACTACACCTTC

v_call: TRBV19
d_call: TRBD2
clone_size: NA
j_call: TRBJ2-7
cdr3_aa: CASSKVAGSYEQYF
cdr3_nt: TGTGCCAGTAGCAAGGTAGCGGGGAGCTACGAGCAGTACTTC

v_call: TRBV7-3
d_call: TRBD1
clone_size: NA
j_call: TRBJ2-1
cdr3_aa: CASSLTGLDEQFF
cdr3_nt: TGTGCCAGCAGCTTGACAGGGCTCGATGAGCAGTTCTTC

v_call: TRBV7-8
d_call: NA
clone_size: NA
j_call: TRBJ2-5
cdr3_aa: CASSLARWRSRWETQYF
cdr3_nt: TGTGCCAGCAGCTTAGCTCGATGGAGGAGTAGGTGGGAGACCCAGTACTTC

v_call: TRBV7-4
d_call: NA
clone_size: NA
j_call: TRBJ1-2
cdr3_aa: CASSPSSNYGYTF
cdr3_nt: TGTGCCAGCAGCCCGAGTTCTAACTATGGCTACACCTTC

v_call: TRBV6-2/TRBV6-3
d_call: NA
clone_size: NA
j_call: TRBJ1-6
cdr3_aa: CASSLQGGNSPLHF
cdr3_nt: TGTGCCAGCAGTTTACAGGGCGGCAATTCACCCCTCCACTTT

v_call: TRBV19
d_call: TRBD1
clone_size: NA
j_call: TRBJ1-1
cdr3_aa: CASSIPGQGVWTEAFF
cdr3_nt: TGTGCCAGTAGTATCCCAGGACAGGGGGTTTGGACTGAAGCTTTCTTT

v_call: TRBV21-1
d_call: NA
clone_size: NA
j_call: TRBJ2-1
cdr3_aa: CASGQGPNEQFF
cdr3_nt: TGTGCCAGCGGCCAGGGTCCCAATGAGCAGTTCTTC

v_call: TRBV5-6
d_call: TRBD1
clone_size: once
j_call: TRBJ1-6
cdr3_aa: CASSAETRDRDGSPLHF
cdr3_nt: TGTGCCAGCAGCGCAGAGACCCGGGACAGGGATGGTTCACCCCTCCACTTT

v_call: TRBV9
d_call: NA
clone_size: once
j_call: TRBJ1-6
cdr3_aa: CASSPSQNPNSPLHF
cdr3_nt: TGTGCCAGCAGCCCTAGTCAAAACCCTAATTCACCCCTCCACTTT

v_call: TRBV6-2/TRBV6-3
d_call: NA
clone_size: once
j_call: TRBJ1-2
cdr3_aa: CASSRQEIYGYTF
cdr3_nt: TGTGCCAGCAGCCGACAGGAGATCTATGGCTACACCTTC

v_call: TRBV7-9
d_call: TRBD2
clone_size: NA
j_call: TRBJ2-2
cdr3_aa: CASLPARTGGGTGELFF
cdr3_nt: TGTGCCAGCCTCCCAGCCAGGACGGGGGGTGGCACCGGGGAGCTGTTTTTT

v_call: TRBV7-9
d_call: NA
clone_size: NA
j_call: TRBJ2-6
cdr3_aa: CASSTYRDKGHSGANVLTF
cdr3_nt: TGTGCCAGCAGCACCTACCGGGACAAAGGGCACTCTGGGGCCAACGTCCTGACTTTC

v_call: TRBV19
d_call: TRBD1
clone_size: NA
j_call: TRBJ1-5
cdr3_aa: CASSKSGPGTGVKPQHF
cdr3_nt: TGTGCCAGTAGTAAGTCGGGTCCGGGGACAGGGGTAAAGCCCCAGCATTTT

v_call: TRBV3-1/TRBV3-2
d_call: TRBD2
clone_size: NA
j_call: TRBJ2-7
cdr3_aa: CASSQRTSGGEPYEQYF
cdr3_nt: TGTGCCAGCAGCCAACGGACTAGCGGGGGGGAGCCCTACGAGCAGTACTTC

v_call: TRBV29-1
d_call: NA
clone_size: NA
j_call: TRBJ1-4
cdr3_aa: CSVAKQEKLFF
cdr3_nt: TGCAGCGTCGCCAAACAAGAAAAACTGTTTTTT

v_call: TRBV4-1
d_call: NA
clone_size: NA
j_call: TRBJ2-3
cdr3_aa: CASMDTTDTQYF
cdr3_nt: TGCGCCAGCATGGACACTACAGATACGCAGTATTTT

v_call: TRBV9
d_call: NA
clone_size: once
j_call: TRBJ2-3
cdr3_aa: CASSPGGFSTDTQYF
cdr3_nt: TGTGCCAGCAGCCCCGGAGGTTTCTCCACAGATACGCAGTATTTT

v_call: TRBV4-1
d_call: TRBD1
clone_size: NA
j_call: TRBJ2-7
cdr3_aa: CASSQSGTGGYEQYF
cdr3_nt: TGCGCCAGCAGCCAATCCGGGACAGGGGGCTACGAGCAGTACTTC

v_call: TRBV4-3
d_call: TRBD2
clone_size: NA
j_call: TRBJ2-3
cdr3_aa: CASSQLAGGSTDTQYF
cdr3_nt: TGCGCCAGCAGCCAGCTAGCGGGGGGTAGCACAGATACGCAGTATTTT

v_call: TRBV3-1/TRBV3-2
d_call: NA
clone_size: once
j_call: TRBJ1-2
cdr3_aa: CASSQDRELGSRGYTF
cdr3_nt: TGTGCCAGCAGCCAAGATCGGGAGTTGGGCAGTCGGGGCTACACCTTC

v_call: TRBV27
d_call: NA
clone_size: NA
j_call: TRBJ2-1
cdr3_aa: CASSPTGILEQFF
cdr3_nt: TGTGCCAGCAGCCCTACAGGGATTCTCGAGCAGTTCTTC

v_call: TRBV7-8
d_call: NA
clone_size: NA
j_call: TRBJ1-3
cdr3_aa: CASSLASGVRSGNTIYF
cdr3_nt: TGTGCCAGCAGCTTAGCGTCGGGGGTTCGCTCTGGAAACACCATATATTTT

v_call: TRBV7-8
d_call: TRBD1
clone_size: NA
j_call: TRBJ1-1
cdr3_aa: CASSLPPGQGNTEAFF
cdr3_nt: TGTGCCAGCAGTCTCCCTCCGGGACAGGGGAACACTGAAGCTTTCTTT

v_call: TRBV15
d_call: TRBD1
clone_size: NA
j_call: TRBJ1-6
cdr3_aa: CATGQGVNSPLHF
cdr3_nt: TGTGCCACCGGACAGGGGGTAAATTCACCCCTCCACTTT

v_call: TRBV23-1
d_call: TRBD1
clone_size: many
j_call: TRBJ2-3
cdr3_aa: CASSQSGRGQDTQYF
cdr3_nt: TGCGCCAGCAGTCAATCGGGAAGGGGGCAAGATACGCAGTATTTT

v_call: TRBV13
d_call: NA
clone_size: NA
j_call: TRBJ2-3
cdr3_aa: CASTSEIRRGTDTQYF
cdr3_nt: TGTGCCAGCACCTCGGAAATCAGGCGGGGCACAGATACGCAGTATTTT

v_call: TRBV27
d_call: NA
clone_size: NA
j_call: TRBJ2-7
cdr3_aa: CASSLLAESTESYEQYF
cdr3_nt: TGTGCCAGCAGTTTATTGGCAGAAAGCACAGAATCCTACGAGCAGTACTTC

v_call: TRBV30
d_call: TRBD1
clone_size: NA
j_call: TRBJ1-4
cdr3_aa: CAWSQGAREKLFF
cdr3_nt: TGTGCCTGGAGTCAGGGGGCGCGGGAAAAACTGTTTTTT

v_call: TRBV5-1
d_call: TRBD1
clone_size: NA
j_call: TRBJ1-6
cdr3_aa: CASSLQTGGNSPLHF
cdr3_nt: TGCGCCAGCAGCCTTCAAACAGGGGGGAATTCACCCCTCCACTTT

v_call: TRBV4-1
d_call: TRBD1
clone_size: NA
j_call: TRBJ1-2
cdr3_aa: CASSLTGGANYGYTF
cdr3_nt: TGCGCCAGCAGCCTCACAGGGGGCGCTAACTATGGCTACACCTTC

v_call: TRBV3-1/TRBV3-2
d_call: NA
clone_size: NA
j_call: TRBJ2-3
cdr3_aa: CASSQDPGTQYF
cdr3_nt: TGTGCCAGCAGCCAAGATCCGGGTACGCAGTATTTT

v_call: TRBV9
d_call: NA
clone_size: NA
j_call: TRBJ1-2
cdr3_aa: CASSVGLAAVGYTF
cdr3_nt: TGTGCCAGCAGCGTAGGCTTGGCGGCGGTAGGCTACACCTTC

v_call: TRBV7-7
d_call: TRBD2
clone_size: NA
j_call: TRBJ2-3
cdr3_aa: CASSFGAGGTDTQYF
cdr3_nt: TGTGCTAGCAGTTTTGGGGCGGGAGGTACAGATACGCAGTATTTT

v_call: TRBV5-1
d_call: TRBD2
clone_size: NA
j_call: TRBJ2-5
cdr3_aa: CASSIGTSGGSQETQYF
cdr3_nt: TGCGCCAGCAGCATCGGGACTAGCGGGGGGAGCCAAGAGACCCAGTACTTC

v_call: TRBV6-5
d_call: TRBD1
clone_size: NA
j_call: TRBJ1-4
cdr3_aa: CASSYGQGNEKLFF
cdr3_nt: TGTGCCAGCAGTTACGGACAGGGTAATGAAAAACTGTTTTTT